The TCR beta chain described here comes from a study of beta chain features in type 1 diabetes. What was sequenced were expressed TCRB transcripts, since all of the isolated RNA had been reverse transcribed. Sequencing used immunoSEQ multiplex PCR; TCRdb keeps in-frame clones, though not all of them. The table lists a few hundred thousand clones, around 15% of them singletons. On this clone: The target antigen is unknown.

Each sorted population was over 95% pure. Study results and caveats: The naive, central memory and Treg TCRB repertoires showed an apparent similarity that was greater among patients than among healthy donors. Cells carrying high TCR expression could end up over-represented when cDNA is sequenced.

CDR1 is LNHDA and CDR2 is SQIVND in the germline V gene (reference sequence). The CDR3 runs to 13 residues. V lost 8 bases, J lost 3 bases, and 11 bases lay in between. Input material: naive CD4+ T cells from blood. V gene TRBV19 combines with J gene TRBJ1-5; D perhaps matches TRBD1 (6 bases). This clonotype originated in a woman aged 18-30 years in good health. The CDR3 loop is CASQYRANQPQHF. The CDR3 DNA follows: TGTGCCAGTCAGTACAGGGCCAATCAGCCCCAGCATTTT.